The clone carrying this T cell receptor (beta chain) appeared many times. Its antigen remains unknown. The sample belongs to a study of CD8+CD57+ T cells in acquired aplastic anemia. The study, taken as a whole, reports: Roughly 31 CD8+ CDR3 sequences occurred in both the patients and the controls.

Profiles of TCR beta VDJ and CDR3 were generated from a genomic DNA template. TCRdb re-analysed the reads in MiXCR, keeping a single row per CDR3 protein. Of over 150,000 distinct CDR3 sequences in the sample, less than 60% were seen once. This CDR3 has 16 amino acids. Germline CDR1 WNHNN, CDR2 SYGVQD (reference sequence). The V gene end was trimmed by 11 bases and the J gene end by 3 bases; junction bases not matched to a gene: 11. Selection for sequencing was limited to patients who had shown CD8+CD57+ cell expansion by flow cytometry. The chain links TRBV10-1 to TRBJ2-2; TRBD2 agrees at 11 bases. The TCR sequence derives from a human donor with aplastic anemia. The sample comprised sorted CD4+, CD8+, or CD8+CD57+ T cells (not recorded which) from PBMCs. The DNA of the CDR3 is TGCGCCGGACAACTAGCGGGGGTTAGGTACACCGGGGAGCTGTTTTTT. This sequence encodes CAGQLAGVRYTGELFF.